These 30 T cell receptor beta chains came from one sample sequenced in a study of T cell responses to AZD1222 COVID-19 vaccine. TCRdb's table, derived via immunoSEQ multiplex PCR, lists solely in-frame clones and lacks some. Of about 100,000 clones in the sample, roughly nine tenths were seen once. This sample comprised peripheral blood, obtained on day 0 of AZD1222 vaccination. The receptor set was obtained from an adult in good health.

The genes are TRBV19 and TRBJ1-1; possible D gene TRBD1, 6 bases. In germline, CDR1 is LNHDA, CDR2 SQIVND (reference sequence). The CDR3 spans 17 residues. Trimming stripped 7 bases from V and 1 base from J, with 22 bases between. CDR3: CASISSTQGLGNTEAFF. The CDR3 bases are TGTGCCAGTATCTCGTCGACTCAGGGGCTGGGGAACACTGAAGCTTTCTTT.

The chain joins TRBV5-1 to TRBJ1-1, with D maybe TRBD1 (5 bases). Germline-derived CDR1 and CDR2 are SGHRS and YFSETQ. The ends were cut back, 3 bases at V and 5 bases at J, with 14 bases in the middle. The CDR3 runs 14 residues. CDR3 nucleotides: TGCGCCAGCAGCTCGGGGGTCCGGGGTACTGAAGCTTTCTTT. Its translation: CASSSGVRGTEAFF.

This chain connects TRBV6-6 to TRBJ1-6, with TRBD1 as a possible D gene (6 bases). The CDR3 sequence is 15 residues long. CDR1 and CDR2 from the germline V gene are MNHNY and SVGAGI (reference sequence). V lost 6 bases to trimming and J lost 9 bases, with 18 bases between them. CDR3 sequence reads: CASSHLQGWGSPLHF. The CDR3 bases are TGTGCCAGCAGCCACCTCCAGGGGTGGGGTTCACCCCTCCACTTT.

Only a few counts were recorded for this clone. The V and J genes are TRBV28 and TRBJ2-2, with no clear D. The V end lost 2 bases, the J end lost 1 base, and 2 bases lay between the germline ends. The germline V gene encodes CDR1 MDHEN and CDR2 SYDVKM. There are 13 residues in the CDR3. CDR3 DNA: TGTGCCAGCAGTTTAAGGAACACCGGGGAGCTGTTTTTT. It specifies CASSLRNTGELFF.

The chain joins TRBV27 to TRBJ1-1; TRBD1 agrees at 7 bases. Germline V lookup: CDR1 MNHEY, CDR2 SMNVEV (reference sequence). V lost 6 bases, J lost 6 bases, and 13 bases stayed unmatched. The length of the CDR3 is 15 residues. CDR3: CASSTTGAAGAEAFF. The CDR3 DNA reads as TGTGCCAGCAGCACTACAGGGGCCGCCGGGGCTGAAGCTTTCTTT.

This clone was seen more than once but under ten times. This sequence joins TRBV29-1 and TRBJ2-1; D possibly corresponds to TRBD2 (6 bases). This CDR3 has 14 residues. CDR1 is SQVTM, CDR2 ANQGSEA, per germline. Trimming pared 4 bases from V and 3 bases from J, leaving 13 bases between. CDR3 in DNA: TGCAGCGTTGGCGAAGCGGGTCGCTACAATGAGCAGTTCTTC. Its protein is CSVGEAGRYNEQFF.

The V and J genes are TRBV2 and TRBJ2-2; the match to TRBD1 covers 7 bases. Germline CDR1 and CDR2: SNHLY and FYNNEI. With V trimmed by 4 bases and J by 0 bases, 2 bases remained unmatched. The CDR3 length is 15 residues. Here the CDR3 reads CASSGQGPNTGELFF. In DNA form, the CDR3 reads TGTGCCAGCAGTGGACAGGGCCCGAACACCGGGGAGCTGTTTTTT.

The CDR3 region is CASSQPGTENQPQHF. As DNA, the CDR3 is TGCGCCAGCAGCCAGCCCGGGACAGAAAATCAGCCCCAGCATTTT. V and J are TRBV4-1 and TRBJ1-5; 7 positions agree with TRBD1. Germline CDR1 MGHRA, CDR2 YSYEKL. V was clipped by 3 bases and J by 4 bases; unmatched bases: 6. This CDR3 has 15 amino acids.

This chain connects TRBV2 to TRBJ2-3, with TRBD2 matching 8 bases. In germline, CDR1 is SNHLY, CDR2 FYNNEI. The V and J ends lost 8 bases and 1 base, in that order; junction bases with no gene match: 5. This CDR3 has 14 amino acids. The CDR3, as DNA: TGTGCCAGCCCGACTAGCGCGGGCACAGATACGCAGTATTTT. It yields the protein CASPTSAGTDTQYF.

This clone was counted only a few times. The chain recombines TRBV25-1 with TRBJ2-6; the D gene is possibly TRBD1 (6 bases). Trimming removed 6 bases from V and 0 bases from J, with 12 bases in between. The CDR3 spans 16 residues. Germline CDR1 and CDR2: MGHDK and SYGVNS. CDR3 DNA: TGTGCCAGCAGCCCCAGGGGAGACTCTGGGGCCAACGTCCTGACTTTC. Translated: CASSPRGDSGANVLTF.

This clone was recorded once. The genes are TRBV28 and TRBJ1-1; D is uncertain. In germline, CDR1 is MDHEN, CDR2 SYDVKM. Trimming removed 6 bases from V and 1 base from J, with 12 bases in between. The CDR3 is made up of 14 amino acids. The CDR3 reads CASSPTWGNTEAFF. In DNA, the CDR3 is TGTGCCAGCAGCCCGACGTGGGGGAACACTGAAGCTTTCTTT.

This sequence joins TRBV4-2 and TRBJ2-6; 8 nucleotides agree with TRBD2. CDR1 is LGHNA, CDR2 YNFKEQ, per germline. The CDR3 totals 18 residues. Trimming cost V 4 bases and J 0 bases; bases outside gene matches: 8. CDR3 region: CASSLPAGGSSGANVLTF. The CDR3 bases are TGTGCCAGCAGCCTCCCGGCGGGGGGTAGCTCTGGGGCCAACGTCCTGACTTTC.

J is TRBJ1-5 and V is TRBV10-3; TRBD1 aligns across 9 bases. J gave up 1 base and V 9 bases, and 4 bases lay outside the gene matches. CDR1 and CDR2 from the germline V gene are ENHRY and SYGVKD. The CDR3 covers 14 residues. The CDR3 coding sequence is TGTGCCATTTCACAGGGGGCGAGCAATCAGCCCCAGCATTTT. Encoded protein: CAISQGASNQPQHF.

This chain joins TRBV28 and TRBJ1-2, with TRBD1 matching over 12 bases. V gave up 2 bases and J gave up 5 bases; unmatched junction bases: 3. The CDR3 is 15 amino acids. Germline values: CDR1 MDHEN, CDR2 SYDVKM. CDR3 coding DNA: TGTGCCAGCAGTTTAGGGGGACAGGGGGCGTATGGCTACACCTTC. Translating gives CASSLGGQGAYGYTF.

This sequence joins TRBV6-2 or TRBV6-3 and TRBJ2-7; D is perhaps TRBD1 or TRBD2 (5 bases each). The germline V and J ends were trimmed by 3 bases and 0 bases, with 6 bases remaining between them. The CDR3 has 13 residues. CDR1 is MNHEY, CDR2 SVGEGT, per germline. CDR3 sequence: CASSYGTSYEQYF. The DNA of the CDR3 is TGTGCCAGCAGTTATGGGACCTCCTACGAGCAGTACTTC.

This clone occurred many times. The rearrangement uses TRBV3-1 (or the pseudogene TRBV3-2) and TRBJ1-3; the D is unclear. Trimming left V 2 bases short and J 0 bases short, with 8 bases between. Germline V gives CDR1 LGHDT, CDR2 YNNKEL (reference sequence). The CDR3 is 15 residues long. The CDR3 region is CASSQTANSGNTIYF. CDR3 nucleotide sequence: TGTGCCAGCAGCCAAACAGCTAACTCTGGAAACACCATATATTTT.

The CDR3 sequence: CASSHRDRNYGYTF. The CDR3 region has the DNA TGTGCCAGCAGCCACCGGGACAGGAACTATGGCTACACCTTC. J is TRBJ1-2 and V is TRBV3-1 (or the pseudogene TRBV3-2), with 8 bases that match TRBD1. The CDR3 is 14 amino acids. The germline gives CDR1 LGHDT, CDR2 YNNKEL (reference sequence). With 3 bases clipped from V and 2 bases from J, the junction kept 2 bases outside the gene matches.

The V gene is TRBV11-2, the J gene TRBJ2-1; D remains ambiguous. V was trimmed by 5 bases and J by 5 bases, leaving 22 bases between them. This CDR3 has 17 residues. Germline values: CDR1 SGHAT, CDR2 FQNNGV. The CDR3 DNA is TGTGCCAGCAGCGTATCTAGTTTCGGTGGTCGGCACAATGAGCAGTTCTTC. This sequence encodes CASSVSSFGGRHNEQFF.

The chain employs TRBV30 and TRBJ2-3, with no clear D. The germline V and J ends were trimmed by 0 bases and 0 bases, with 10 bases remaining between them. The CDR3 extends over 15 amino acids. Germline V gene data show CDR1 as GTSNPN and CDR2 as SVGIG (reference sequence). The CDR3 sequence: CAWSVLGSSTDTQYF. CDR3 coding DNA: TGTGCCTGGAGTGTACTTGGATCTAGCACAGATACGCAGTATTTT.

V is TRBV6-2 or TRBV6-3 and J is TRBJ2-7; 12 positions match TRBD1. The V gene's germline CDR1 is MNHEY and CDR2 SVGEGT. V lost 5 bases and J lost 4; bases outside the gene matches: 3. This CDR3 spans 14 amino acids. In nucleotides, the CDR3 is TGTGCCAGCAGTCGGGACAGGGGGCTGTACGAGCAGTACTTC. This sequence encodes CASSRDRGLYEQYF.

V usage is TRBV18 and J usage is TRBJ1-2, with D possibly TRBD1 on 5 matching bases. CDR1 and CDR2 (germline): KGHSH, LQKENI. This CDR3 is 13 amino acids long. Trimming removed 1 base at V and 6 bases at J, with 9 bases between. The CDR3 DNA is TGTGCCAGCTCACCACGAACAGGAGATGGCTACACCTTC. Protein: CASSPRTGDGYTF. Filled out from reference TRBV18 and TRBJ1-2, the complete variable domain reads NAGVMQNPRHLVRRRGQEARLRCSPMKGHSHVYWYRQLPEEGLKFMVYLQKENIIDESGMPKERFSAEFPKEGPSILRIQQVVRGDSAAYFCASSPRTGDGYTFGSGTRLTVV.

The chain combines TRBV7-3 with TRBJ1-1; 8 bases are a match to TRBD1. The CDR3 loop spans 14 amino acids. V lost 4 bases to trimming and J lost 4 bases; unmatched junction nucleotides: 5. CDR1 and CDR2 (germline): SGHTA, FQGTGA. The CDR3 bases are TGTGCCAGCAGCTCAGGACAGGGACCCACTGAAGCTTTCTTT. Its translation is CASSSGQGPTEAFF.

The V gene is TRBV27, the J gene TRBJ1-1; no firm D call. The V end lost 4 bases, the J end lost 1 base, and 13 bases lay between the germline ends. This CDR3 is built from 15 residues. Per the germline V gene, CDR1 is MNHEY and CDR2 is SMNVEV (reference sequence). In nucleotides, the CDR3 is TGTGCCAGCAGTTCTGCTGGGTCGGGGAACACTGAAGCTTTCTTT. Translating it yields CASSSAGSGNTEAFF.

J is TRBJ2-3 and V is TRBV6-5; the D gene is possibly TRBD1 (6 bases). V dropped 0 bases and J dropped 3 bases, with 13 bases sitting between them. This CDR3 has 16 residues. CDR1 and CDR2 from the germline V gene are MNHEY and SVGAGI. CDR3 nucleotide sequence: TGTGCCAGCAGTTACTCGAAAGTCACAGGGACAGATACGCAGTATTTT. Its protein is CASSYSKVTGTDTQYF.

V and J are TRBV27 and TRBJ1-4, with D perhaps TRBD1 (5 bases). The length of the CDR3 is 16 residues. V was cut by 6 bases and J by 6 bases, with 20 bases left in between. Germline V gene data show CDR1 as MNHEY and CDR2 as SMNVEV (reference sequence). The CDR3 protein is CASSRLRGGIDEKLFF. The CDR3 DNA reads TGTGCCAGCAGCCGACTTAGGGGAGGAATCGATGAAAAACTGTTTTTT.

The rearrangement uses TRBV3-1 (or the pseudogene TRBV3-2) and TRBJ1-5; D call uncertain. This CDR3 is 13 amino acids long. Between the trimmed V and J ends, which lost 2 bases and 4 bases, there was a span of 6 bases. Looked up from germline, CDR1 is LGHDT and CDR2 is YNNKEL (reference sequence). This CDR3 reads CASSQTNNQPQHF. The CDR3 DNA is TGTGCCAGCAGCCAAACTAATAATCAGCCCCAGCATTTT.

The chain recombines TRBV6-6 with TRBJ1-1; 10 positions match TRBD1. In germline, CDR1 is MNHNY, CDR2 SVGAGI (reference sequence). The ends lost 5 bases at V and 4 bases at J; junction bases unmatched: 7. This CDR3 is built from 15 residues. In DNA form, the CDR3 reads TGTGCCAGCAGTAGGGACAGGGGATGGGGCACTGAAGCTTTCTTT. Translated, it gives CASSRDRGWGTEAFF.

The chain is built from TRBV6-1 and TRBJ2-2; TRBD2 matches at 11 bases. V lost 0 bases and J lost 7; bases outside the gene matches: 10. The CDR3 loop spans 18 amino acids. Germline CDR1 reads MNHNS; CDR2 reads SASEGT. CDR3 sequence: CASSEALVLAGEDGELFF. The CDR3 coding sequence is TGTGCCAGCAGTGAAGCCCTAGTACTAGCGGGAGAGGACGGGGAGCTGTTTTTT.

The DNA for the CDR3 is TGTGCCACCAGCACAATGGAGGGGGCGTCGGGTCAGCCCCAGCATTTT. This translates into CATSTMEGASGQPQHF. The V gene is TRBV15, the J gene TRBJ1-5; 7 nucleotides match TRBD1. Germline CDR1 is LNHNV and CDR2 is YYDKDF (reference sequence). CDR3 length equals 16 residues. Trimming at V came to 4 bases and at J to 6 bases, leaving 12 bases not matched to a gene.

This chain joins TRBV18 and TRBJ2-5; possibly TRBD2 for D (5 bases). V lost 3 bases, J lost 1 base, and 9 bases lay in between. The CDR3 totals 14 residues. CDR1 and CDR2 (germline): KGHSH, LQKENI. In DNA, the CDR3 is TGTGCCAGCTCACCCGGACGGGGCCAAGAGACCCAGTACTTC. This codes for CASSPGRGQETQYF.